The entry below describes one T cell receptor (beta chain). It has no known antigen specificity. No per-base quality is available; no much larger clone lies one base away. CDR1 and CDR2, per the germline V gene, are SGHRS and YFSETQ. V is shortened by 3 bases, J by 7 bases, and the region joining them spans 20 bases. Reading from cysteine to phenylalanine, the CDR3 counts 15 amino acids. The only DNA kept is the CDR3, 45 bases in frame from the first base. Memory CD4+ T cells were isolated as CD4+CD45RO+CD25- cells. Tregs, naive and memory CD4+ T cells from tumor, blood and ipsilateral draining lymph nodes of about 5 breast cancer patients underwent full-length TCR alpha and beta sequencing. Tumor tissue and lymph nodes obtained from ipsilateral axillary dissection were perfused with PBS, minced and then digested with collagenase I and hyaluronidase. Mononuclear cells from lymph nodes or around 48 ml of peripheral blood were isolated by Ficoll density gradient centrifugation. FACS confirmed that the sorted cell populations were more than 90% pure.

Full-length TCR variable regions were amplified by 5' RACE PCR with constant-region reverse primers, followed by semi-nested PCR with Nested Universal Primer A. Using the ReliaPrep RNA Cell Miniprep System, total RNA was extracted, and the SMARTer RACE 5'/3' Kit was then used to reverse transcribe the RNA into 5'RACE-ready cDNA. Multiplex adaptors were used to barcode full-length TCR alpha and beta libraries, and the barcoded libraries were sequenced on an Illumina MiSeq. Per the authors' processing: For each of nine subset-tissue groups, sequencing data from the five patients were pooled, and the groups were then compared using unsupervised clustering of TCR gene usage. The Morisita-Horn index, with shared sequences weighted by their contribution to each repertoire, was used to calculate repertoire similarity. The public reads were run again by TCRdb, first through fastp at Q25 and then through MiXCR, and only productive beta chains were kept. Each entry merges the rows of one CDR3 protein and shows their most common DNA and genes. The V and J calls and clone size are TCRdb's, not the authors'. Counted in this sample were approximately 41,000 distinct CDR3 sequences; 25% to 30% of them appeared once. The ten top clones hold about 3.9% of the sample.

This specimen belongs to a study (dated by TCRdb to about 2015). About the full investigation: The study set out to test whether tumor-infiltrating Tregs in breast cancer get recruited from blood Tregs or are instead converted in situ from other CD4+ T cell subsets.

The full study reports these points: The larger-cohort validation was restricted to a single TCR beta V-J rearrangement rather than whole repertoires. Tumor memory CD4+ T cell TCR gene usage was found to cluster with blood and lymph node memory CD4+ cells and with lymph node naive CD4+ cells. The greatest overlap of tumor-infiltrating Treg TCR alpha and beta sequences was with tumor naive CD4+ T cells, followed next by blood naive CD4+ T cells.

The chain uses TRBV5-1 and TRBJ2-7, and TRBD2 may be the D gene, going by 6 matching bases. The receptor was isolated from a female donor with breast cancer. The sequenced sample consisted of memory CD4+ T cells sorted from a lymph node. The cell subset or site label of this sample denotes: memory CD4+ T cells, CD4+CD45RO+CD25-. The CDR3 protein sequence reads: CASSSTQAIAGEQYF. The nucleotide sequence is TGCGCCAGCAGCTCAACACAGGCCATCGCGGGGGAGCAGTACTTC.